The 12 T cell receptor beta chains listed next were all sequenced from one sample in a study of vaccination effects on CD4 cells after COVID-19. Data came from immunoSEQ multiplex PCR; TCRdb stores just in-frame clones and leaves some out. The sample has some 40,000 clones; roughly 69% are singletons. Using viral peptide pools, the ViraFEST assay grew out antigen-specific CD4+ T cells prior to sequencing. Culturing for more than eight days preceded CD4+ T cell isolation. PCR showed that the person got SARS-CoV-2 infection at some point between March and December 2020. Which antigens these TCRs recognize remains unknown. This specimen was CD4+ T cells from PBMCs cultured with HCoV-NL63 spike peptides, taken before COVID-19 vaccination. The receptors stem from a human donor who had a prior SARS-CoV-2 infection.

The chain links TRBV5-4 to TRBJ1-3, with 9 bases lining up with TRBD1. The germline V gene encodes CDR1 SGHNT and CDR2 YYREEE (reference sequence). The CDR3 spans 16 residues. Trimming removed 4 bases from V and 3 bases from J; junction bases left unmatched: 8. In nucleotides, the CDR3 is TGTGCCAGCAGCCCAGGACAGGGGAGAGGTGGAAACACCATATATTTT. Its translation is CASSPGQGRGGNTIYF.

This chain joins TRBV6-5 and TRBJ1-2, with D possibly being TRBD1 (6 bases). V lost 5 bases and J 8 bases, leaving 18 bases between the germline ends. Per the germline V gene, CDR1 is MNHEY and CDR2 is SVGAGI. The CDR3 sequence is 14 residues long. This CDR3 is CASSQINRVQGYTF. In DNA form, the CDR3 reads TGTGCCAGCAGTCAAATAAACAGGGTTCAGGGCTACACCTTC.

The chain joins TRBV11-3 to TRBJ2-5; 9 bases map to TRBD1. The J segment lost 2 bases and the V segment lost 1 base, leaving 8 bases of the junction unmatched. Germline CDR1 and CDR2: SGHNT and YENEEA. The CDR3 spans 17 residues. The DNA for the CDR3 is TGTGCCAGCAGCTTAGGGACCGGGACAGGGAGGCAAGAGACCCAGTACTTC. Translation gives CASSLGTGTGRQETQYF.

The chain carries TRBV6-5 and TRBJ2-4; D may be TRBD1 or TRBD2 (7 bases each). Germline CDR1 is MNHEY and CDR2 is SVGAGI. The V end was cut by 4 bases, the J end by 4 bases, with 17 bases between. CDR3 length: 16 amino acids. The DNA for the CDR3 is TGTGCCAGCAGTTCCTCCAGGGGGGGGATTAAAAACATTCAGTACTTC. Its translation: CASSSSRGGIKNIQYF.

The chain carries TRBV15 and TRBJ2-1; D unresolved. Germline V lookup: CDR1 LNHNV, CDR2 YYDKDF (reference sequence). The V end was cut by 2 bases, the J end by 9 bases, with 23 bases between. The CDR3 is made up of 17 amino acids. This CDR3 is CATSRTPLGRGQSEQFF. The CDR3 DNA reads TGTGCCACCAGCAGAACCCCGCTGGGCCGTGGGCAATCTGAGCAGTTCTTC.

This clone was picked up one time. The chain has TRBV5-6 and TRBJ2-5, with D perhaps assigned TRBD1 or TRBD2 (6 bases each). Trimming stripped 4 bases from V and 5 bases from J, with 12 bases between. Germline V gene data show CDR1 as SGHDT and CDR2 as YYEEEE. The length of the CDR3 is 13 residues. The CDR3 reads CASSLVGGETQYF. CDR3 nucleotides: TGTGCCAGCAGCCTAGTAGGGGGGGAGACCCAGTACTTC.

This clone was seen only a few times. The gene calls are TRBV5-6 and TRBJ1-1; D is possibly TRBD1 (6 bases). Germline V CDR1 and CDR2: SGHDT, YYEEEE. Trimming removed 5 bases at V and 4 bases at J, with 21 bases between. The CDR3 sequence is 16 residues long. The CDR3 loop is CASSLGRGADITEAFF. DNA of the CDR3: TGTGCCAGCAGTCTAGGACGGGGGGCTGATATCACTGAAGCTTTCTTT.

The DNA of the CDR3 is TGTGCCAGCAGCTACGACAGCCTTTCCCCCTACGAGCAGTACTTC. Its translation is CASSYDSLSPYEQYF. The gene calls are TRBV5-4 and TRBJ2-7; D may be TRBD1 (5 bases). The CDR3 runs to 15 residues. Trimming cost V 3 bases and J 2 bases, with 15 bases left between them. Germline V CDR1 and CDR2: SGHNT, YYREEE (reference sequence).

This chain connects TRBV5-1 to TRBJ1-1; D ambiguous. This CDR3 has 15 residues. The V end lost 6 bases, the J end lost 1 base, and 16 bases lay between the germline ends. The germline V gene has CDR1 SGHRS and CDR2 YFSETQ. DNA of the CDR3: TGCGCCAGCACCTTAGCTCCGGGTGCGAACACTGAAGCTTTCTTT. It specifies CASTLAPGANTEAFF.

This clone was picked up a small number of times. The CDR3 is CASSESAIALAYEQYF. The CDR3, as DNA: TGCGCCAGCAGTGAGTCGGCAATAGCCCTAGCCTACGAGCAGTACTTC. The chain links TRBV10-1 to TRBJ2-7; D remains unclear. Germline-derived CDR1 and CDR2 are WNHNN and SYGVQD (reference sequence). The V end was cut by 0 bases, the J end by 2 bases, with 14 bases between. This CDR3 comprises 16 residues.

The DNA for the CDR3 is TGTGCCAGCAGTGATGCAGGAGTCTATGGCTACACCTTC. This translates into CASSDAGVYGYTF. The chain recombines TRBV6-1 with TRBJ1-2; no definite D call. CDR3 length: 13 residues. Trimming removed 3 bases from V and 4 bases from J, with 9 bases in between. The V gene's germline CDR1 is MNHNS and CDR2 SASEGT.

This chain connects TRBV7-8 to TRBJ1-1, with D unclear. V gave up 7 bases and J gave up 0 bases, with 18 bases separating them. The germline gives CDR1 SGHVS, CDR2 FQNEAQ. This CDR3 spans 16 amino acids. CDR3 protein: CASTREDALVNTEAFF. CDR3 coding DNA: TGTGCCAGCACCCGTGAAGACGCCCTTGTGAACACTGAAGCTTTCTTT.